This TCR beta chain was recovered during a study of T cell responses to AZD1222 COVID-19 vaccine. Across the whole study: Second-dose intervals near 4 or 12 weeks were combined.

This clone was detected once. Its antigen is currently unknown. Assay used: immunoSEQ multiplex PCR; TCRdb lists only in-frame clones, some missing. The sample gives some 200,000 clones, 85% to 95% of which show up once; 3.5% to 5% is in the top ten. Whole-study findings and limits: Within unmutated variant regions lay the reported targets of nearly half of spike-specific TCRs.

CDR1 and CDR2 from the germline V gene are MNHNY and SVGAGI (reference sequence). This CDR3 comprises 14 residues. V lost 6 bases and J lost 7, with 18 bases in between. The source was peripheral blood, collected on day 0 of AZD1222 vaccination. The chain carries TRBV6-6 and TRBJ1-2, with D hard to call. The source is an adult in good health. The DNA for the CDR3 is TGTGCCAGCAGGCTCCAGTCTCAGGTTATTGGCTACACCTTC. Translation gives CASRLQSQVIGYTF.